This TCR beta chain stems from a study of T cell clusters in autoimmune cytopenias. General study findings and limits: Functional roles of the in silico T cell clusters still await experimental validation.

The CDR3 extends over 15 amino acids. Per germline, CDR1 SGHDN and CDR2 FVKESK. Concerning this clonotype: The target antigen is unknown.

TRB was amplified from roughly 270 ng of peripheral blood genomic DNA per sample. TRB was amplified by touch-down multiplex PCR, primer pools A and B combined. TCRdb reprocessed the multiplex PCR reads; each CDR3 protein has one entry and no DNA is given. This sample's table has around 8,000 distinct CDR3 sequences. The TCR sequence derives from a human donor with an autoimmune cytopenia or autoimmune hepatitis (not recorded which). The chain employs TRBV14 and TRBJ2-2; the D call of TRBD1 rests on TCRdb alone, since no DNA is present to check it. Source material: peripheral blood. CDR3 sequence reads: CASSRGQNGIGELFF.